Listed below are T cell receptor beta chains from one sample, sequenced in a study of blood T cell repertoires in COVID-19. Here immunoSEQ multiplex PCR was the method, and the copy in TCRdb shows in-frame clones only, minus some. The data contain hundreds of thousands of clones, 88% of them seen just once; the ten biggest clones take up over 1.2%. Specimen: peripheral blood. The receptors come from an older man with acute or convalescent COVID-19. CDR3s include the opening cysteine and the closing phenylalanine or tryptophan. The order of the fields is D gene, J gene, V gene, clone size, CDR3 DNA, CDR3 protein. The D gene is left open where the match is weak. Size is omitted from some rows. Given values are once, few, many or a class for expanded clones.

d_gene: TRBD1; j_gene: TRBJ1-2; v_gene: TRBV28; abundance: .; CDR3nt: TGTGCCAGCAGTTCCCCAGACAGGGAGCGGATTGGCTACACCTTC; CDR3aa: CASSSPDRERIGYTF
d_gene: .; j_gene: TRBJ2-1; v_gene: TRBV7-8; abundance: .; CDR3nt: TGTGCCAGCAGCCCGGGCACCAGCGGGCCCTACAATGAGCAGTTCTTC; CDR3aa: CASSPGTSGPYNEQFF
d_gene: .; j_gene: TRBJ2-1; v_gene: TRBV1; abundance: .; CDR3nt: TGCACCAGCATCTCGAGACGGAGCTCCTACAATGAGCAGTTCTTC; CDR3aa: CTSISRRSSYNEQFF
d_gene: .; j_gene: TRBJ1-5; v_gene: TRBV3-1/TRBV3-2; abundance: .; CDR3nt: TGTGCCAGCAGCCAAGATTCCGGGGGTCAGCCCCAGCATTTT; CDR3aa: CASSQDSGGQPQHF
d_gene: .; j_gene: TRBJ2-1; v_gene: TRBV7-7; abundance: .; CDR3nt: TGTGCTAGCAGCTTAGAAACAGGGACCTACAATGAGCAGTTCTTC; CDR3aa: CASSLETGTYNEQFF
d_gene: .; j_gene: TRBJ2-1; v_gene: TRBV5-3; abundance: .; CDR3nt: TGTGCCAGAAGCCCACTCGAGGTCGGCTGTGAGCAGTTCTTC; CDR3aa: CARSPLEVGCEQFF
d_gene: .; j_gene: TRBJ1-4; v_gene: TRBV5-8; abundance: .; CDR3nt: TGTGCCAGCAGTCTCGGGATTACAACTAATGAAAAACTGTTTTTT; CDR3aa: CASSLGITTNEKLFF
d_gene: .; j_gene: TRBJ2-2; v_gene: TRBV19; abundance: .; CDR3nt: TGTGCCAGTAGCCTCCGATCGACTCCGAACACCGGGGAGCTGTTTTTT; CDR3aa: CASSLRSTPNTGELFF
d_gene: TRBD1; j_gene: TRBJ2-7; v_gene: TRBV6-2/TRBV6-3; abundance: .; CDR3nt: TGTGCCAGCAGTCGGGACAGGAGCTCCTACGAGCAGTACTTC; CDR3aa: CASSRDRSSYEQYF
d_gene: TRBD2; j_gene: TRBJ2-7; v_gene: TRBV10-3; abundance: .; CDR3nt: TGTGCCATCAGTGAATTGGGAGGGTTTAACGAGCAGTACTTC; CDR3aa: CAISELGGFNEQYF
d_gene: TRBD2; j_gene: TRBJ2-1; v_gene: TRBV27; abundance: .; CDR3nt: TGTGCCAGCAGTTTATGGCCTAGCGGGACTATCTCCTACAATGAGCAGTTCTTC; CDR3aa: CASSLWPSGTISYNEQFF
d_gene: .; j_gene: TRBJ1-1; v_gene: TRBV12-3/TRBV12-4; abundance: .; CDR3nt: TGTGCCAGCAGCTTGGGCCCGAACACTGAAGCTTTCTTT; CDR3aa: CASSLGPNTEAFF
d_gene: TRBD2; j_gene: TRBJ2-7; v_gene: TRBV4-3; abundance: .; CDR3nt: TGCGCCAGCAGCCAAGAGGGACCCAACCCTAGCGGGGTGTCCTACGAGCAGTACTTC; CDR3aa: CASSQEGPNPSGVSYEQYF
d_gene: .; j_gene: TRBJ1-6; v_gene: TRBV15; abundance: .; CDR3nt: TGTGCCACCAGCAGAGACCCCACGGTTTCACCCCTCCACTTT; CDR3aa: CATSRDPTVSPLHF
d_gene: TRBD1; j_gene: TRBJ1-2; v_gene: TRBV4-3; abundance: .; CDR3nt: TGCGCCAGCAGCCGTTTACCGGGACAGGGAAATCCTTTCTACACCTTC; CDR3aa: CASSRLPGQGNPFYTF
d_gene: .; j_gene: TRBJ2-3; v_gene: TRBV6-5; abundance: .; CDR3nt: TGTGCCAGCACGGCTAGCTGGAGTGGTGATACGCAGTATTTT; CDR3aa: CASTASWSGDTQYF
d_gene: .; j_gene: TRBJ2-1; v_gene: TRBV10-3; abundance: .; CDR3nt: TGTGCCACCCTCCTTCGAATCGGGGATGAGCAGTTCTTC; CDR3aa: CATLLRIGDEQFF
d_gene: TRBD1; j_gene: TRBJ2-7; v_gene: TRBV27; abundance: .; CDR3nt: TGTGCCAGCAGAATTAGACAGGGACCCTACGAGCAGTACTTC; CDR3aa: CASRIRQGPYEQYF
d_gene: .; j_gene: TRBJ1-2; v_gene: TRBV6-5; abundance: .; CDR3nt: TGTGCCAGCAGAGTACCTCTTGGGGGCGCCGGGGGCTACACCTTC; CDR3aa: CASRVPLGGAGGYTF
d_gene: .; j_gene: TRBJ2-7; v_gene: TRBV3-1/TRBV3-2; abundance: .; CDR3nt: TGTGCCAGCCAGAGGGACTACGAGCAGTACTTC; CDR3aa: CASQRDYEQYF
d_gene: TRBD1; j_gene: TRBJ1-2; v_gene: TRBV3-1/TRBV3-2; abundance: .; CDR3nt: TGTGCCAGCAGTACGGGACAGGGGGGAAATGGCTACACCTTC; CDR3aa: CASSTGQGGNGYTF
d_gene: TRBD2; j_gene: TRBJ2-6; v_gene: TRBV14; abundance: .; CDR3nt: TGTGCCAGCAGCCAAGATCGTAGCCTAGCGGGAGGGCCTGGGGCCAACGTCCTGACTTTC; CDR3aa: CASSQDRSLAGGPGANVLTF
d_gene: TRBD1; j_gene: TRBJ1-5; v_gene: TRBV19; abundance: .; CDR3nt: TGTGCCAGTAGCGGGACAGGGGGCCGGCAGCCCCAGCATTTT; CDR3aa: CASSGTGGRQPQHF
d_gene: TRBD1; j_gene: TRBJ1-5; v_gene: TRBV18; abundance: .; CDR3nt: TGTGCCAGCTCACCTGGACAGGAGGCCCTCTTGTATAGCAATCAGCCCCAGCATTTT; CDR3aa: CASSPGQEALLYSNQPQHF
d_gene: .; j_gene: TRBJ1-1; v_gene: TRBV5-1; abundance: once; CDR3nt: TGCGCCAGCGCCCTAACGGACGGGGGTATCACTGAAGCTTTCTTT; CDR3aa: CASALTDGGITEAFF
d_gene: TRBD1; j_gene: TRBJ1-6; v_gene: TRBV5-6; abundance: .; CDR3nt: TGTGCCAGCAGCTACCGGACAGGAGGCTATAATTCACCCCTCCACTTT; CDR3aa: CASSYRTGGYNSPLHF
d_gene: .; j_gene: TRBJ2-3; v_gene: TRBV6-5; abundance: .; CDR3nt: TGTGCCAGCAGTTACGGGGACATCACAGATACGCAGTATTTT; CDR3aa: CASSYGDITDTQYF
d_gene: TRBD2; j_gene: TRBJ2-1; v_gene: TRBV12-5; abundance: .; CDR3nt: TGTGCTAGTGGGCTTTCTCTTTTAGCGGGGGGGCCCTATGAGCAGTTCTTC; CDR3aa: CASGLSLLAGGPYEQFF
d_gene: .; j_gene: TRBJ2-5; v_gene: TRBV5-1; abundance: .; CDR3nt: TGCGCCAGCAGCGTTGCAGGGCATGAGACCCAGTACTTC; CDR3aa: CASSVAGHETQYF
d_gene: TRBD1; j_gene: TRBJ2-4; v_gene: TRBV14; abundance: .; CDR3nt: TGTGCCAGCAGCCCGGGACAGGCCAGTATGGTGGCCAAAAACATTCAGTACTTC; CDR3aa: CASSPGQASMVAKNIQYF
d_gene: .; j_gene: TRBJ2-2; v_gene: TRBV7-8; abundance: .; CDR3nt: TGTGCCAGCAGCCACGCGGCCGGGGAGCTGTTTTTT; CDR3aa: CASSHAAGELFF
d_gene: TRBD1; j_gene: TRBJ1-6; v_gene: TRBV7-2; abundance: once; CDR3nt: TGTGCCAGCAGCTTACGGACAGGGGGATTTAATTCACCCCTCCACTTT; CDR3aa: CASSLRTGGFNSPLHF
d_gene: TRBD1; j_gene: TRBJ1-4; v_gene: TRBV18; abundance: .; CDR3nt: TGTGCCAGCTCACCGAGACAGGGCGATAATGAAAAACTGTTTTTT; CDR3aa: CASSPRQGDNEKLFF
d_gene: .; j_gene: TRBJ1-5; v_gene: TRBV11-2; abundance: .; CDR3nt: TGTGCCAGCAGCTTAGAGCCGGGAAATCAGCCCCAGCATTTT; CDR3aa: CASSLEPGNQPQHF
d_gene: TRBD2; j_gene: TRBJ2-5; v_gene: TRBV4-1; abundance: .; CDR3nt: TGCGCCAGCCAGGCGGGAGGGTACCAAGAGACCCAGTACTTC; CDR3aa: CASQAGGYQETQYF
d_gene: .; j_gene: TRBJ1-3; v_gene: TRBV12-5; abundance: once; CDR3nt: TGTGCTAGTGGTTTGATTTCGGGGGCTGGAAACACCATATATTTT; CDR3aa: CASGLISGAGNTIYF
d_gene: .; j_gene: TRBJ1-2; v_gene: TRBV10-3; abundance: .; CDR3nt: TGTGCCATCAGTGATGACAGTGGCTACACCTTC; CDR3aa: CAISDDSGYTF
d_gene: TRBD1; j_gene: TRBJ2-7; v_gene: TRBV27; abundance: few; CDR3nt: TGTGCCAGCAGTTTTCAAGACCCCGGGACAGGCTACGAGCAGTACTTC; CDR3aa: CASSFQDPGTGYEQYF
d_gene: TRBD2; j_gene: TRBJ2-5; v_gene: TRBV19; abundance: .; CDR3nt: TGTGCCAGTAGGCCGACTAGCGGGGAACAAGAGACCCAGTACTTC; CDR3aa: CASRPTSGEQETQYF
d_gene: .; j_gene: TRBJ1-3; v_gene: TRBV5-4; abundance: .; CDR3nt: TGTGCCAGCAGCTTGGACCTGAGCTCTGGAAACACCATATATTTT; CDR3aa: CASSLDLSSGNTIYF
d_gene: TRBD1; j_gene: TRBJ2-7; v_gene: TRBV6-5; abundance: .; CDR3nt: TGTGCCAGCAGTTACTCGAGAGGACAGGGTTCCGGCGAGCAGTACTTC; CDR3aa: CASSYSRGQGSGEQYF
d_gene: TRBD1; j_gene: TRBJ2-2; v_gene: TRBV18; abundance: .; CDR3nt: TGTGCCAGCTCACCGGGACAGATGAACACCGGGGAGCTGTTTTTT; CDR3aa: CASSPGQMNTGELFF
d_gene: .; j_gene: TRBJ2-1; v_gene: TRBV5-4; abundance: .; CDR3nt: TGTGCCAGCAGCTTGGGCAGGGGCCTGGGGAATGAGCAGTTCTTC; CDR3aa: CASSLGRGLGNEQFF
d_gene: TRBD1; j_gene: TRBJ2-1; v_gene: TRBV15; abundance: .; CDR3nt: TGTGCCACCAGCAGGGGACAGGGAACATACAATGAGCAGTTCTTC; CDR3aa: CATSRGQGTYNEQFF
d_gene: .; j_gene: TRBJ2-1; v_gene: TRBV7-9; abundance: .; CDR3nt: TGTGCCAGCAGCCCCGGACAGTACAATGAGCAGTTCTTC; CDR3aa: CASSPGQYNEQFF
d_gene: TRBD1; j_gene: TRBJ2-2; v_gene: TRBV5-6; abundance: .; CDR3nt: TGTGCCAGCAGCTTGCCAGGGACAGGGGGAAACACCGGGGAGCTGTTTTTT; CDR3aa: CASSLPGTGGNTGELFF
d_gene: .; j_gene: TRBJ1-6; v_gene: TRBV13; abundance: .; CDR3nt: TGTGCCAGCAGCTTACGTGGAGGGGATCGTTCACCCCTCCACTTT; CDR3aa: CASSLRGGDRSPLHF
d_gene: .; j_gene: TRBJ2-5; v_gene: TRBV7-9; abundance: .; CDR3nt: TGTGCCAGCAGCACTTCGAGGGGCCGGGGGGAGACCCAGTACTTC; CDR3aa: CASSTSRGRGETQYF